One sample yielded the 18 T cell receptor beta chains listed below, sequenced in a study of T-cell memory formation after mild COVID-19. One entry per CDR3 protein, called by TCRdb with MiXCR from the 5' RACE reads. The table lists about 120,000 distinct CDR3 sequences, about a fifth of them singletons. Sequencing was done on a sample of PBMCs or a T cell subset sorted from them (not recorded which). All receptors come from a young man who had mild COVID-19 (a few samples of this study predate the infection). Cell type and time point are not known.

The chain joins TRBV9 to TRBJ2-2; 8 nucleotides match TRBD1. The CDR3 runs 16 residues. Germline V gene sequence: CDR1 SGDLS, CDR2 YYNGEE. After removal of 3 bases from V and 4 bases from J, the junction contained 8 bases not matched to a gene. The CDR3 region has the DNA TGTGCCAGCAGCGACCCCGGACAGGGAGGCACCGGGGAGCTGTTTTTT. Translating gives CASSDPGQGGTGELFF.

The table lists this clonotype with a few counts. V is TRBV7-9 and J is TRBJ2-7; D is uncertain. The CDR3 is 13 amino acids. V was trimmed by 4 bases and J by 2 bases, leaving 9 bases between them. Germline CDR1 is SEHNR and CDR2 is FQNEAQ (reference sequence). DNA of the CDR3: TGTGCCAGCAGCTCGCAGGTTACCTACGAGCAGTACTTC. The encoded protein is CASSSQVTYEQYF.

The rearrangement uses TRBV18 and TRBJ2-2, with a possible D match to TRBD1 (5 bases). Trimming removed 3 bases at V and 0 bases at J, with 8 bases between. Germline loops: CDR1 KGHSH, CDR2 LQKENI. This CDR3 has 15 residues. CDR3 protein: CASSPDRTNTGELFF. The DNA of the CDR3 is TGTGCCAGCTCACCCGACAGAACGAACACCGGGGAGCTGTTTTTT.

In its sample, this clonotype was seen a few times. CDR3 bases: TGTGCCAGCAGCCTAAGACAGGGGGCCACTGAAGCTTTCTTT. Its protein is CASSLRQGATEAFF. This chain uses TRBV9 with TRBJ1-1; 10 bases map to TRBD1. CDR3 length equals 14 residues. V lost 4 bases, J lost 4 bases, and 4 bases stayed unmatched. Germline CDR1 SGDLS, CDR2 YYNGEE.

CDR3 DNA sequence: TGTGCCAGCAGCCCCGGGACGTCCTTTAGCACAGATACGCAGTATTTT. Protein: CASSPGTSFSTDTQYF. This sequence joins TRBV28 and TRBJ2-3, with D perhaps matching TRBD1 or TRBD2 (5 bases each). Trimming removed 6 bases from V and 0 bases from J, with 16 bases in between. In germline, CDR1 is MDHEN, CDR2 SYDVKM. This CDR3 is 16 amino acids long.

This clonotype has a handful of counts. V gene TRBV7-2 combines with J gene TRBJ2-4; possible D gene TRBD1, 6 bases. Germline-derived CDR1 and CDR2 are SGHTA and FQGNSA. The CDR3 loop spans 20 amino acids. Trimming took 1 base from V and 7 from J, leaving 29 bases between them. The CDR3 protein is CASSLGFSVKTSHTGNIQYF. Written as DNA, the CDR3 is TGTGCCAGCAGCTTAGGGTTTTCGGTTAAGACGTCTCACACAGGGAACATTCAGTACTTC.

In this sample, this clonotype turned up a few times. This chain connects TRBV5-6 to TRBJ2-7; no clear D. V lost 3 bases, J lost 7 bases, and 14 bases lay in between. Germline CDR1 reads SGHDT; CDR2 reads YYEEEE. The CDR3 totals 13 residues. DNA for the CDR3: TGTGCCAGCAGCTCGCGCGCGTCGTGGGAGCAGTACGTC. Amino acid sequence: CASSSRASWEQYV.

The chain has TRBV7-8 and TRBJ2-7; tentatively, D is TRBD2 (6 bases). V lost 3 bases to trimming and J lost 0 bases, with 15 bases between them. There are 16 residues in the CDR3. Germline assignment: CDR1 SGHVS and CDR2 FQNEAQ. In DNA form, the CDR3 reads TGTGCCAGCAGCTTTACCCGGGACGGGGGCTCCTACGAGCAGTACTTC. It codes for CASSFTRDGGSYEQYF.

The chain links TRBV5-6 to TRBJ2-3; D gene ambiguous. The CDR3 spans 13 residues. V lost 7 bases and J lost 0, with 9 bases in between. The germline gives CDR1 SGHDT, CDR2 YYEEEE. Here the CDR3 DNA reads TGTGCCAGCGGGGTTACTAGCACAGATACGCAGTATTTT. It is translated as CASGVTSTDTQYF.

This clonotype was recorded only once. The rearrangement uses TRBV7-9 and TRBJ1-2; D might be TRBD1 (5 bases). Per germline, CDR1 SEHNR and CDR2 FQNEAQ (reference sequence). Trimming cost V 5 bases and J 8 bases, with 15 bases left between them. The CDR3 length is 13 residues. CDR3 nucleotides: TGTGCCAGCAGCCCTACGGCGGGGGAGGGCTACACCTTC. This gives the protein CASSPTAGEGYTF.

The chain uses TRBV27 and TRBJ2-3, with TRBD2 matching over 7 bases. Germline CDR1 and CDR2: MNHEY and SMNVEV (reference sequence). CDR3 size: 16 residues. J lost 0 bases, V lost 2 bases, and 5 bases had no gene match. CDR3 residues: CASSLGVSGSTDTQYF. The CDR3 DNA reads as TGTGCCAGCAGTTTAGGGGTTAGCGGGAGCACAGATACGCAGTATTTT.

This clonotype turned up a few times. The chain joins TRBV4-1 to TRBJ1-1, with D hard to call. Germline CDR1 MGHRA, CDR2 YSYEKL. The length of the CDR3 is 15 residues. Trimming stripped 6 bases from V and 1 base from J, with 15 bases between. The CDR3 DNA reads TGCGCCAGCAGACTCTACGCGGGCCAGAACACTGAAGCTTTCTTT. Encoded protein: CASRLYAGQNTEAFF.

This clonotype turned up a few times. The CDR3 loop is CASSLRQAGELFF. DNA for the CDR3: TGTGCCAGCAGCTTACGACAGGCCGGGGAGCTGTTTTTT. The V gene is TRBV11-3, the J gene TRBJ2-2, with D maybe TRBD1 (6 bases). Germline V CDR1 and CDR2: SGHNT, YENEEA. This CDR3 has 13 amino acids. Trimming shortened V by 2 bases and J by 6 bases, and 7 bases separated the two germline ends.

The chain has TRBV9 and TRBJ2-5; TRBD1 might be the D (6 bases). CDR1 is SGDLS, CDR2 YYNGEE, per germline. V lost 2 bases and J lost 4, with 15 bases in between. The CDR3 totals 15 residues. The CDR3 loop reads CASSVSQGPRETQYF. The DNA for the CDR3 is TGTGCCAGCAGCGTGTCACAGGGCCCAAGAGAGACCCAGTACTTC.

In this sample, this clonotype turned up a few times. This chain links TRBV27 with TRBJ1-3; possibly TRBD1 for D (5 bases). Per the germline V gene, CDR1 is MNHEY and CDR2 is SMNVEV (reference sequence). CDR3 size: 14 residues. V lost 10 bases to trimming and J lost 4 bases, with 17 bases between them. The CDR3 DNA reads TGTGCCACTAGAACGGGGGTTAAGGGAAACACCATATATTTT. It encodes CATRTGVKGNTIYF.

The genes are TRBV7-2 and TRBJ1-1; TRBD1 is a possible D gene (6 bases). The V and J ends lost 3 bases and 3 bases respectively, with 14 bases between them. From germline, CDR1 is SGHTA and CDR2 FQGNSA. The CDR3 is 15 amino acids. Written as DNA, the CDR3 is TGTGCCAGCAGCTTGTGGGCAGGGGAGGACACTGAAGCTTTCTTT. It translates to CASSLWAGEDTEAFF. Looking up the rest from reference TRBV7-2 and TRBJ1-1 gives the full variable domain: GAGVSQSPSNKVTEKGKDVELRCDPISGHTALYWYRQSLGQGLEFLIYFQGNSAPDKSGLPSDRFSAERTGGSVSTLTIQRTQQEDSAVYLCASSLWAGEDTEAFFGQGTRLTVV.

This chain links TRBV19 with TRBJ2-1, with D hard to call. Per the germline V gene, CDR1 is LNHDA and CDR2 is SQIVND (reference sequence). The length of the CDR3 is 16 residues. The V and J ends lost 6 bases and 4 bases respectively, with 19 bases between them. DNA of the CDR3: TGTGCCAGTAGCCCCAGTTCGCCCGTTTATTACAATGAGCAGTTCTTC. The encoded protein is CASSPSSPVYYNEQFF. Together with reference TRBV19 and TRBJ2-1, the CDR3 gives the full variable domain: DGGITQSPKYLFRKEGQNVTLSCEQNLNHDAMYWYRQDPGQGLRLIYYSQIVNDFQKGDIAEGYSVSREKKESFPLTVTSAQKNPTAFYLCASSPSSPVYYNEQFFGPGTRLTVL.

V usage is TRBV12-3 or TRBV12-4 and J usage is TRBJ1-1; D call uncertain. V gave up 3 bases and J gave up 0 bases, with 5 bases separating them. The CDR3 contains 13 residues. CDR3 DNA sequence: TGTGCCAGCAGTTTTACCTTGAACACTGAAGCTTTCTTT. Its translation: CASSFTLNTEAFF.